The entry below gives a single T cell receptor (beta chain) sequence along with its context. TCRdb's copy holds only in-frame clones and misses some; the assay was immunoSEQ multiplex PCR. The table records about 80,000 clones, nearly 85% of them present only once. CDR3 length: 18 amino acids. Between the trimmed V and J ends, which lost 4 bases and 4 bases, there was a span of 24 bases. Germline values: CDR1 WNHNN, CDR2 SYGVQD (reference sequence). The source of the sample is a study of T cell clones after liver transplantation. Unstimulated PBMCs were sorted into CD3+CD4+ and CD3+CD8+ populations. This material consisted of CD4+ T cells from blood, taken almost 47 months after liver transplant. The rearrangement joins TRBV10-1 to TRBJ2-3, with TRBD1 as a possible D gene (8 bases). This receptor was identified in a human patient who received a liver transplant. Some of the T cells may derive from the graft donor. This CDR3 reads CASSAPSGGAGQADTQYF. CDR3 DNA: TGCGCCAGCAGTGCGCCCTCCGGGGGAGCGGGACAGGCAGATACGCAGTATTTT.